This T cell receptor beta chain was recovered during a study of T-cell reconstitution after alpha-beta-depleted transplantation in children. The authors prepared the TCRbeta library with unique molecular identifiers. TCRdb analysed the PCR reads with MiXCR anew, one entry per CDR3 protein. The sample carries about 260,000 distinct CDR3 sequences, 11% recorded once. Findings of the study overall: One year post-transplant, T-cell counts and diversity were largely derived from T cells produced anew. Alpha-beta T cells about two months after transplant reportedly derived from several hundred expanded graft clones. Surviving recipient T cells and thymic progenitors accounted for the high day-60 TCRbeta diversity observed in some patients.

This clonotype was observed at least ten times. Its antigen is not known. This CDR3 contains 13 residues. Germline loops: CDR1 DFQATT, CDR2 SNEGSKA (reference sequence). V was clipped by 1 base and J by 6 bases, with 13 bases between them. This specimen consisted of peripheral blood, obtained 180 days after TCRalphabeta/CD19-depleted stem cell transplant. This TCR was recovered from a male patient aged 2-9 years who had a stem cell transplant for chronic granulomatous disease, so the T cells may come from the graft donor. This chain connects TRBV20-1 to TRBJ2-7; the D is unclear. The CDR3 reads CSARGLGSREQYF. The CDR3 nucleotides read TGCAGTGCTAGAGGTTTGGGGTCCCGCGAGCAGTACTTC.